This TCR beta chain was sequenced in a study of blood T cell repertoires in COVID-19. Study-level background: Acute and convalescent COVID-19 samples came from the United States, Italy and Spain. The analysed material was cDNA or gDNA that came from T cells, B-cell-depleted T cells, or PBMCs.

This clone was observed a handful of times. The CDR3 totals 15 residues. Looked up from germline, CDR1 is SGHRS and CDR2 is YFSETQ. After removal of 4 bases from V and 4 bases from J, the junction contained 9 bases not matched to a gene. In the authors' workflow: Amplification of reference gene primers provided the estimated nucleated cell counts. Sequencing was performed with immunoSEQ multiplex PCR; in TCRdb, only in-frame clones are kept and a portion is missing. V and J calls and clone size are those listed in that table; D and trimming were worked out from the DNA. The sample consists of some 170,000 clones, around 81% of them appearing once.

The sequenced sample was peripheral blood. The genes are TRBV5-1 and TRBJ1-2; 8 bases are a match to TRBD1. The receptor comes from a man in his sixties with active or convalescent COVID-19. CDR3 region: CASSTDRGPRYGYTF. The DNA for the CDR3 is TGCGCCAGCAGCACAGACAGGGGCCCTCGCTATGGCTACACCTTC.